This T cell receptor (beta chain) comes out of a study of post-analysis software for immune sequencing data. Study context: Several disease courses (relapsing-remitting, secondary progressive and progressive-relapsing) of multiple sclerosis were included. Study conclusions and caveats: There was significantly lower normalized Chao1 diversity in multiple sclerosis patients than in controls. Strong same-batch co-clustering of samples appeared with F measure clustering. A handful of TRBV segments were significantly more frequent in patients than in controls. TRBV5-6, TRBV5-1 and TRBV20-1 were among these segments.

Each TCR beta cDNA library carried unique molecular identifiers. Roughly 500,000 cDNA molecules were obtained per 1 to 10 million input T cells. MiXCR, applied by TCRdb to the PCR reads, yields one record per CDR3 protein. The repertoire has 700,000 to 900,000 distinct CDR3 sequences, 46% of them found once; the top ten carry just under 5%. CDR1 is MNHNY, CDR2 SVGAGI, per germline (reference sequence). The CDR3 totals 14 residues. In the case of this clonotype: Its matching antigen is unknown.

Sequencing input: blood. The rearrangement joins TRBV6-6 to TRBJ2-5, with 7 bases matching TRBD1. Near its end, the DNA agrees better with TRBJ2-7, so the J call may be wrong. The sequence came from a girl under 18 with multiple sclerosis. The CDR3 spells CASSYSTGPNEQYF. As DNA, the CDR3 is TGTGCCAGCAGTTACTCGACAGGGCCGAACGAGCAGTACTTC.